Presented here are 6 T cell receptor beta chains from one specimen sequenced in a study of immune cell composition in non-small cell lung cancer. Some clones are missing from TCRdb's copy, which holds only in-frame ones; the method was immunoSEQ multiplex PCR. The data contain about 6,700 clones, 60% to 75% of them singletons. Specimen: lung tumor tissue. The receptors derive from a human donor with non-small cell lung cancer.

This clone was seen just once. This chain connects TRBV20-1 to TRBJ2-1; a weak D match, TRBD2 (6 bases). CDR1 DFQATT and CDR2 SNEGSKA come from the germline V gene (reference sequence). The V end lost 0 bases, the J end lost 15 bases, and 12 bases lay between the germline ends. This CDR3 has 11 amino acids. Written as DNA, the CDR3 is TGCAGTGCTAGAGATAGGGACTCGTGGTTCTTC. Amino acid sequence: CSARDRDSWFF.

V gene TRBV6-1 combines with J gene TRBJ1-1, with D tentatively TRBD1 (5 bases). In germline, CDR1 is MNHNS, CDR2 SASEGT. V lost 6 bases to trimming and J lost 4 bases, with 15 bases between them. The CDR3 spans 14 residues. The CDR3: CASSYAGVSTEAFF. CDR3 sequence (DNA): TGTGCCAGCAGCTACGCGGGGGTCAGCACTGAAGCTTTCTTT.

This clone is labeled as medium-sized. This chain connects TRBV14 to TRBJ1-1, with a weak D call TRBD1 (6 bases). CDR1 SGHDN and CDR2 FVKESK come from the germline V gene. This CDR3 is 14 amino acids long. V lost 3 bases, J lost 4 bases, and 12 bases lay in between. In nucleotides, the CDR3 is TGTGCCAGCAGCCACCAGGGGATGGGCACTGAAGCTTTCTTT. This codes for CASSHQGMGTEAFF.

The V gene is TRBV4-2, the J gene TRBJ2-7; D ambiguous. CDR1 LGHNA and CDR2 YNFKEQ come from the germline V gene. This CDR3 has 15 residues. The V end was cut by 5 bases, the J end by 0 bases, with 14 bases between. CDR3 sequence (DNA): TGTGCCAGCAGCGGCGGAGTCGACCGCTCCTACGAGCAGTACTTC. Protein sequence: CASSGGVDRSYEQYF.

This clone appeared a few times. The chain employs TRBV2 and TRBJ1-6, with D possibly being TRBD1 (6 bases). The CDR3 contains 14 residues. CDR1 SNHLY and CDR2 FYNNEI come from the germline V gene. The ends were cut back, 7 bases at V and 8 bases at J, with 15 bases in the middle. CDR3 bases: TGTGCCAGCAAAAACAGGGTATTTCATTCACCCCTCCACTTT. Translating it yields CASKNRVFHSPLHF.

V usage is TRBV4-1 and J usage is TRBJ1-1; 9 bases align to TRBD1. Germline CDR1 MGHRA, CDR2 YSYEKL. V trimming: 4 bases; J trimming: 0 bases; junction bases outside the gene matches: 15. This CDR3 has 19 amino acids. CDR3 residues: CASSRTGGVGGGMNTEAFF. For the CDR3, the DNA is TGCGCCAGCAGCCGCACAGGGGGCGTTGGGGGTGGAATGAACACTGAAGCTTTCTTT.